This passage covers 28 T cell receptor beta chains from one sample sequenced in a study of blood T cell repertoires in COVID-19. TCRdb's copy holds only in-frame clones and misses some; the assay was immunoSEQ multiplex PCR. The table records fewer than 350,000 clones, more than 70% of them present only once. The sample was peripheral blood. The source is a woman in her thirties with COVID-19, enrolled during active disease.

V is TRBV12-5 and J is TRBJ1-6; no clear D gene. Germline values: CDR1 LGHNT, CDR2 FRNRAP. The V end was cut by 0 bases, the J end by 7 bases, with 10 bases between. The CDR3 loop spans 15 amino acids. The CDR3 is CASGLVLAGNSPLHF. The CDR3 DNA follows: TGTGCTAGTGGTTTGGTATTAGCCGGAAATTCACCCCTCCACTTT. The full variable domain, its missing parts supplied by reference TRBV12-5 and TRBJ1-6, is DARVTQTPRHKVTEMGQEVTMRCQPILGHNTVFWYRQTMMQGLELLAYFRNRAPLDDSGMPKDRFSAEMPDATLATLKIQPSEPRDSAVYFCASGLVLAGNSPLHFGNGTRLTVT.

The chain has TRBV28 and TRBJ1-1; tentative D call: TRBD1 (6 bases). CDR1 is MDHEN, CDR2 SYDVKM, per germline. V lost 5 bases to trimming and J lost 3 bases, with 13 bases between them. The CDR3 is 14 amino acids. This chain's CDR3 is CASSTWAGDTEAFF. CDR3 in DNA: TGTGCCAGCAGTACATGGGCAGGGGACACTGAAGCTTTCTTT.

The V gene is TRBV2, the J gene TRBJ2-5; D uncertain. The CDR3 has 10 residues. V gave up 8 bases and J gave up 5 bases, with 6 bases separating them. The germline V gene has CDR1 SNHLY and CDR2 FYNNEI. The DNA for the CDR3 is TGTGCCAGCGGCAGGGAGACCCAGTACTTC. It translates to CASGRETQYF.

V is TRBV24-1 and J is TRBJ2-3, with TRBD1 identical over 10 bases. After removal of 4 bases from V and 1 base from J, the junction contained 4 bases not matched to a gene. The CDR3 consists of 16 residues. The germline CDR1 and CDR2 sequences are KGHDR and SFDVKD. The CDR3 nucleotides are TGTGCCACCAGTGAACCCGGGACAGGGGGCACAGATACGCAGTATTTT. This gives the protein CATSEPGTGGTDTQYF.

The CDR3 nucleotides read TGTGCCAGCAGTTCCTCACAGGGGCCTAAAAACATTCAGTACTTC. Translating gives CASSSSQGPKNIQYF. The chain couples TRBV28 to TRBJ2-4; 7 positions match TRBD1. CDR1 and CDR2 (germline): MDHEN, SYDVKM. V lost 4 bases, J lost 4 bases, and 7 bases stayed unmatched. The length of the CDR3 is 15 residues.

The V and J genes are TRBV2 and TRBJ2-1; 10 bases fit TRBD1. V dropped 6 bases and J dropped 6; count of bases not matched to a gene: 11. This CDR3 is 16 amino acids long. Germline V CDR1 and CDR2: SNHLY, FYNNEI. The CDR3 loop is CASSRTHGTGVNEQFF. As DNA, the CDR3 is TGTGCCAGCAGCCGGACGCACGGGACAGGGGTCAATGAGCAGTTCTTC.

Comment on this clone: A read error may account for a junction end that differs from germline. The V call is TRBV7-7, the J call TRBJ2-1, with D tentatively TRBD2 (6 bases). The CDR3 is 15 amino acids. The germline V gene encodes CDR1 SSHAT and CDR2 FNYEAQ (reference sequence). The CDR3 nucleotides are TGTGCTAGCAGCTTAGTCGTAGCGGCCTACAATGAGCAGTTCTTC. Its protein product is CASSLVVAAYNEQFF.

The chain links TRBV28 to TRBJ1-5; weak D call: TRBD1 (6 bases). This CDR3 is built from 14 residues. The germline V and J ends were trimmed by 7 bases and 6 bases, with 16 bases remaining between them. Germline CDR1 and CDR2: MDHEN and SYDVKM. The CDR3 here is CASTPLGAIQPQHF. As DNA, the CDR3 is TGTGCCAGCACTCCACTGGGGGCGATTCAGCCCCAGCATTTT.

V is TRBV6-5 and J is TRBJ1-5; D uncertain. This CDR3 comprises 15 residues. Germline V gives CDR1 MNHEY, CDR2 SVGAGI. The V and J ends lost 4 bases and 0 bases respectively, with 10 bases between them. CDR3 protein: CASSLTGYSNQPQHF. The CDR3 DNA reads as TGTGCCAGCAGTTTAACGGGGTATAGCAATCAGCCCCAGCATTTT.

The chain carries TRBV19 and TRBJ2-7, with TRBD1 matching over 8 bases. There are 16 residues in the CDR3. V was clipped by 2 bases and J by 3 bases; unmatched bases: 9. Per germline, CDR1 LNHDA and CDR2 SQIVND (reference sequence). For the CDR3, the DNA is TGTGCCAGTAGTATATCAGGGCAGGGGGCATTCTACGAGCAGTACTTC. As protein: CASSISGQGAFYEQYF. Full variable domain (remainder filled in from reference TRBV19 and TRBJ2-7): DGGITQSPKYLFRKEGQNVTLSCEQNLNHDAMYWYRQDPGQGLRLIYYSQIVNDFQKGDIAEGYSVSREKKESFPLTVTSAQKNPTAFYLCASSISGQGAFYEQYFGPGTRLTVT.

V usage is TRBV7-9 and J usage is TRBJ2-7; TRBD1 matches 10 bases. Looked up from germline, CDR1 is SEHNR and CDR2 is FQNEAQ (reference sequence). The CDR3 contains 13 residues. V shed 5 bases, J shed 3 bases, and the junction held 1 base outside the gene matches. Here the CDR3 reads CASSRTGGYEQYV. In nucleotides, the CDR3 is TGTGCCAGCAGCAGGACAGGGGGCTACGAGCAGTACGTC.

The J gene is TRBJ2-3, the V gene TRBV6-2 or TRBV6-3, with TRBD2 as a possible D gene (7 bases). Per germline, CDR1 MNHEY and CDR2 SVGEGT. Trimming shortened V by 5 bases and J by 2 bases, and 17 bases separated the two germline ends. CDR3 size: 16 residues. For the CDR3, the DNA is TGTGCCAGCAGTAAGGAGGGGGGGGGCATCACAGATACGCAGTATTTT. Amino acid sequence: CASSKEGGGITDTQYF.

The table lists this clone with a count of one. The chain employs TRBV19 and TRBJ1-1, with 11 bases that match TRBD1. The CDR3 extends over 14 amino acids. Losses at the gene ends were 5 bases for V and 4 bases for J; bases not matched to a gene: 3. CDR1 is LNHDA, CDR2 SQIVND, per germline (reference sequence). The chain's CDR3 is CASSSGTGGTEAFF. The CDR3 region has the DNA TGTGCCAGTAGTTCCGGGACAGGGGGCACTGAAGCTTTCTTT. Supplemented by reference TRBV19 and TRBJ1-1, the full variable domain reads DGGITQSPKYLFRKEGQNVTLSCEQNLNHDAMYWYRQDPGQGLRLIYYSQIVNDFQKGDIAEGYSVSREKKESFPLTVTSAQKNPTAFYLCASSSGTGGTEAFFGQGTRLTVV.

There are a few counts of this clone. V gene TRBV5-4 combines with J gene TRBJ2-7; 10 bases are a match to TRBD1. V shed 4 bases and J 5 bases; nucleotides not matched to a gene: 12. The CDR3 has 16 amino acids. The germline gives CDR1 SGHNT, CDR2 YYREEE (reference sequence). The DNA for the CDR3 is TGTGCCAGCAGCCCGGGAACCGGGACAGGGGTCCACGAGCAGTACTTC. Residues: CASSPGTGTGVHEQYF.

The chain couples TRBV6-1 to TRBJ1-2; no firm D call. There are 13 residues in the CDR3. Germline V gene lookup returns CDR1 MNHNS and CDR2 SASEGT. Trimming took off 3 bases at V and 4 bases at J, with 9 bases between the two ends. This chain's CDR3 is CASSDTESYGYTF. The CDR3 DNA is TGTGCCAGCAGTGACACAGAAAGCTATGGCTACACCTTC.

The CDR3 nucleotides are TGTGCCAGCAGTTCCCCGTCGGCGGGGGGCGCGGTTGGGGCCAACGTCCTGACTTTC. Residues: CASSSPSAGGAVGANVLTF. The chain carries TRBV28 and TRBJ2-6, with 8 bases aligning to TRBD2. The CDR3 loop spans 19 amino acids. Germline CDR1 is MDHEN and CDR2 is SYDVKM. The V segment lost 4 bases and the J segment 3 bases; nucleotides outside the gene matches: 14.

The chain uses TRBV2 and TRBJ1-2; a weak D match, TRBD1 (5 bases). Germline CDR1 and CDR2: SNHLY and FYNNEI. Trimming stripped 5 bases from V and 3 bases from J, with 7 bases between. The CDR3 is 12 amino acids. CDR3 residues: CASSLTDYGYTF. Written as DNA, the CDR3 is TGTGCCAGCAGTCTGACAGACTATGGCTACACCTTC.

V is TRBV6-5 and J is TRBJ1-2, with 8 bases fitting TRBD1. J lost 7 bases, V lost 6 bases, and 4 bases had no gene match. This CDR3 contains 12 residues. From germline, CDR1 is MNHEY and CDR2 SVGAGI. The CDR3 DNA sequence: TGTGCCAGCAGGGGACAGGCCGGTGGCTACACCTTC. Residues: CASRGQAGGYTF.

The chain is built from TRBV5-6 and TRBJ1-2; no definite D call. The CDR3 sequence is 15 residues long. Trimming removed 0 bases at V and 6 bases at J, with 15 bases between. CDR1 and CDR2 (germline): SGHDT, YYEEEE. The CDR3 DNA is TGTGCCAGCAGCTTGGGAAGTTACGGGGAAAATGGCTACACCTTC. Residues: CASSLGSYGENGYTF.

This chain joins TRBV6-2 or TRBV6-3 and TRBJ2-7; D perhaps matches TRBD2 (6 bases). This CDR3 has 17 amino acids. V lost 5 bases and J 3 bases, leaving 23 bases between the germline ends. Germline V gives CDR1 MNHEY, CDR2 SVGEGT. CDR3 loop: CASSAAWEVGSYYEQYF. CDR3 nucleotides: TGTGCCAGCAGTGCCGCCTGGGAGGTCGGATCCTACTACGAGCAGTACTTC.

This chain uses TRBV9 with TRBJ2-1; the D gene is possibly TRBD2 (5 bases). The CDR3 has 13 residues. Trimming cost V 2 bases and J 12 bases, with 15 bases left between them. Germline V gives CDR1 SGDLS, CDR2 YYNGEE. In DNA, the CDR3 is TGTGCCAGCAGCGTCGGTACTAGTGGAGTGCAGTTCTTC. Translated, it gives CASSVGTSGVQFF.

The chain is built from TRBV29-1 and TRBJ2-5; 9 nucleotides line up with TRBD1. Germline V gene data show CDR1 as SQVTM and CDR2 as ANQGSEA. This CDR3 has 14 amino acids. V was pared by 0 bases and J by 3 bases, with 2 bases of the junction left unmatched. For the CDR3, the DNA is TGCAGCGTTGAAGATGGGACAGGGAAAGAGACCCAGTACTTC. Translated: CSVEDGTGKETQYF.

The J gene is TRBJ1-3, the V gene TRBV9; TRBD1 aligns across 8 bases. The V and J ends lost 0 bases and 0 bases, in that order; junction bases with no gene match: 8. CDR3 length equals 18 residues. CDR1 and CDR2 from the germline V gene are SGDLS and YYNGEE. In nucleotides, the CDR3 is TGTGCCAGCAGCGTAGGACAGGGGCTTGCTAGCTCTGGAAACACCATATATTTT. Residues: CASSVGQGLASSGNTIYF.

The chain couples TRBV11-3 to TRBJ2-1, with TRBD1 as a possible D gene (8 bases). CDR3 length equals 15 residues. CDR1 is SGHNT and CDR2 is YENEEA in the germline V gene. V lost 1 base, J lost 7 bases, and 14 bases lay in between. CDR3 DNA sequence: TGTGCCAGCAGCTTAGGGACAGGGAGGGTGAATGAGCAGTTCTTC. Its protein is CASSLGTGRVNEQFF.

This chain connects TRBV2 to TRBJ2-3, with TRBD1 identical over 10 bases. The germline V gene encodes CDR1 SNHLY and CDR2 FYNNEI. Unmatched junction bases numbered 11, after V lost 6 bases and J lost 8 bases. This CDR3 contains 15 residues. CDR3 DNA sequence: TGTGCCAGCAGCCCTGGGACAGGGGTTTGGGGTACGCAGTATTTT. Encoded protein: CASSPGTGVWGTQYF. The full variable domain, in which reference TRBV2 and TRBJ2-3 provide the parts outside the CDR3, is EPEVTQTPSHQVTQMGQEVILRCVPISNHLYFYWYRQILGQKVEFLVSFYNNEISEKSEIFDDQFSVERPDGSNFTLKIRSTKLEDSAMYFCASSPGTGVWGTQYFGPGTRLTVL.

The chain uses TRBV4-3 and TRBJ2-1, with TRBD1 identical over 7 bases. With V trimmed by 0 bases and J by 4 bases, 6 bases remained unmatched. Germline CDR1 and CDR2: LGHNA and YSLEER. CDR3 length equals 16 residues. CDR3 DNA sequence: TGCGCCAGCAGCCAAGAACTGGACAGGACATACAATGAGCAGTTCTTC. Amino acids: CASSQELDRTYNEQFF.

The rearrangement links TRBV6-1 to TRBJ1-5; D is ambiguous. The CDR3 is 17 residues long. The germline V gene has CDR1 MNHNS and CDR2 SASEGT. Between the trimmed V and J ends, which lost 2 bases and 0 bases, there was a span of 14 bases. CDR3 in amino acids: CASSEYVVGYSNQPQHF. CDR3 nucleotide sequence: TGTGCCAGCAGTGAATATGTAGTGGGCTATAGCAATCAGCCCCAGCATTTT.

The chain couples TRBV10-1 to TRBJ1-1, with D possibly TRBD1 on 6 matching bases. The CDR3 extends over 15 amino acids. Germline V lookup: CDR1 WNHNN, CDR2 SYGVQD (reference sequence). Trimming cost V 2 bases and J 1 base, with 11 bases left between them. CDR3 in amino acids: CASSEREGGNTEAFF. DNA for the CDR3: TGCGCCAGCAGTGAGCGGGAAGGGGGGAACACTGAAGCTTTCTTT.